The 8 T cell receptor beta chains in this list originate from one sample, sequenced in a study of OX40 agonist ivuxolimab in advanced cancers. This table comes from immunoSEQ multiplex PCR, and its TCRdb copy is limited to in-frame clones, with some not included. There are roughly 60,000 clones in the sample; roughly 89% occur only once, and approximately 0.8% lies in the top ten. Sequencing used CD4+ or CD8+ T cells sorted from blood, obtained in a trial of the OX40 agonist ivuxolimab. The receptors stem from an adult with an advanced solid tumor such as melanoma, head and neck, liver or kidney cancer.

Comments on this clone: Different DNA sequences within this sample yield the same CDR3. The CDR3 loop reads CASSPGLQETQYF. CDR3 sequence (DNA): TGTGCCAGCTCCCCAGGATTACAAGAGACCCAGTACTTC. The rearrangement links TRBV18 to TRBJ2-5; D ambiguous. V was cut by 6 bases and J by 2 bases, with 10 bases left in between. This CDR3 comprises 13 residues. Germline V CDR1 and CDR2: KGHSH, LQKENI.

V and J are TRBV7-9 and TRBJ2-1, with 7 bases matching TRBD2. The CDR3 totals 16 residues. V lost 10 bases and J lost 4; bases outside the gene matches: 16. Germline V gene data show CDR1 as SEHNR and CDR2 as FQNEAQ (reference sequence). This CDR3 is CAIPAGAGGTYNEQFF. DNA for the CDR3: TGTGCCATCCCTGCGGGAGCGGGTGGGACTTACAATGAGCAGTTCTTC.

The gene calls are TRBV30 and TRBJ2-1; 10 bases line up with TRBD1. The CDR3 consists of 15 residues. Germline assignment: CDR1 GTSNPN and CDR2 SVGIG (reference sequence). The trim removed 1 base at V and 4 bases at J, leaving 4 bases unmatched. The CDR3 DNA reads TGTGCCTGGAGTGCCTTGGACAGGGGGTACAATGAGCAGTTCTTC. It yields the protein CAWSALDRGYNEQFF.

This clone was counted a single time. This sequence joins TRBV9 and TRBJ2-7; D is tentatively TRBD1 or TRBD2 (5 bases each). The V end was cut by 2 bases, the J end by 7 bases, with 19 bases between. The CDR3 length is 15 residues. Germline loops: CDR1 SGDLS, CDR2 YYNGEE. CDR3 nucleotides: TGTGCCAGCAGCGTTGGGGACGGGGCCTGGGAGGAGCAGTACTTC. It yields the protein CASSVGDGAWEEQYF.

This rearrangement joins TRBV18 to TRBJ1-5, with D uncertain. Germline assignment: CDR1 KGHSH and CDR2 LQKENI. V was trimmed by 5 bases and J by 0 bases, leaving 5 bases between them. The CDR3 is 13 amino acids. In DNA form, the CDR3 reads TGTGCCAGCTCAGGGTATAGCAATCAGCCCCAGCATTTT. The encoded protein is CASSGYSNQPQHF.

This clone came up once. The V and J genes are TRBV2 and TRBJ2-5; possible D gene TRBD1, 5 bases. Germline assignment: CDR1 SNHLY and CDR2 FYNNEI. The CDR3 contains 14 residues. Trimming took off 7 bases at V and 5 bases at J, with 17 bases between the two ends. The CDR3 DNA reads TGTGCCAGCACCACCCCCTGGGCAGGGGAGACCCAGTACTTC. This codes for CASTTPWAGETQYF.

V is TRBV11-3 and J is TRBJ2-5, with 12 bases matching TRBD2. V was clipped by 5 bases and J by 0 bases; unmatched bases: 4. The germline CDR1 and CDR2 sequences are SGHNT and YENEEA. The CDR3 covers 16 residues. CDR3 coding DNA: TGTGCCAGCAGCCCCGGACTAGCGGGGTACCAAGAGACCCAGTACTTC. Translated, it gives CASSPGLAGYQETQYF.

J is TRBJ1-1 and V is TRBV10-2, with 7 positions matching TRBD1. J was trimmed by 5 bases and V by 6 bases; bases with no gene match: 6. This CDR3 spans 13 amino acids. Germline V CDR1 and CDR2: WSHSY, SAAADI. The CDR3 nucleotides are TGCGCCAGCAGCGACAGGGTGACGACTGAAGCTTTCTTT. Protein product: CASSDRVTTEAFF.